The text below deals with one T cell receptor (beta chain). What it binds is unknown. The data were taken from a study of cytomegalovirus exposure and HLA in healthy donors. PCR primers comprised 60 Vbeta and 13 Jbeta primers. The method was immunoSEQ multiplex PCR; TCRdb's version includes in-frame clones alone and lacks a portion of them. The data hold 170,000 or so clones, with 80% observed a single time. Study-level results: In a later analysis, HLA-associated beta chains showed higher expansion and lower generation probabilities than comparable chains. Reports indicated that the classifier achieved high specificity and sensitivity in diagnosing cytomegalovirus status. TCR beta V- and J-gene trimming was later associated with a missense DCLRE1C variant.

This sequence was found in a boy younger than 18 in good health and CMV-seronegative. Sequenced sample: PBMCs.

The CDR3 nucleotides read TGTGCCATCAGTGGGTTCGGACGGGCCGAGGGTAATGAAAAACTGTTTTTT. This gives the protein CAISGFGRAEGNEKLFF. The J gene is TRBJ1-4, the V gene TRBV10-3; D remains ambiguous. V was pared by 4 bases and J by 4 bases, with 19 bases between. The germline gives CDR1 ENHRY, CDR2 SYGVKD. The CDR3 has 17 amino acids.